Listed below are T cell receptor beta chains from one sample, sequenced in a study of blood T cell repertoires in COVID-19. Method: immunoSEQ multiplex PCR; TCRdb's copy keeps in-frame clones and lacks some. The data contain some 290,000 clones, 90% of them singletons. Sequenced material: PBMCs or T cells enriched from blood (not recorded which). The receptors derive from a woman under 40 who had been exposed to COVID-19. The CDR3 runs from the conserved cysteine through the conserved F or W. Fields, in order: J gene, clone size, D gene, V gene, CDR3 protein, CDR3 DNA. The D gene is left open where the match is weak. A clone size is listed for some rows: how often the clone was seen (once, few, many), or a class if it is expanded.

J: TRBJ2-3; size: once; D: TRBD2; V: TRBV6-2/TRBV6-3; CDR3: CASSYLAGGPPDTQYF; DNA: TGTGCCAGCAGTTACCTAGCGGGGGGGCCCCCAGATACGCAGTATTTT
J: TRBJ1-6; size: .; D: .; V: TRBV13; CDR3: CASSLREGSRALHF; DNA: TGTGCCAGCAGCCTAAGGGAGGGTAGCAGAGCCCTCCACTTT
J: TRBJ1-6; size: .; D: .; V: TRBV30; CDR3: CAWSLGLTAPLHF; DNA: TGTGCCTGGAGTTTGGGCCTGACAGCACCCCTCCACTTT
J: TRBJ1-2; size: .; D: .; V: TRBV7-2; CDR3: CASSLLGPSGVGYTF; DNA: TGTGCCAGCAGCTTACTTGGGCCGTCAGGGGTCGGCTACACCTTC
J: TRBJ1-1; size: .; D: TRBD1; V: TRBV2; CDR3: CASPRDRNTEAFF; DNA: TGTGCCAGCCCCCGGGACAGGAACACTGAAGCTTTCTTT
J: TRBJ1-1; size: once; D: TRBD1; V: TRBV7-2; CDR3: CASSLGGQGVEAFF; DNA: TGTGCCAGCAGCTTAGGGGGACAGGGGGTGGAAGCTTTCTTT
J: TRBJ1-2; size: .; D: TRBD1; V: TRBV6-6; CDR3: CASSYSSTGGLGYTF; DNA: TGTGCCAGCAGTTACTCGAGTACAGGGGGCCTTGGCTACACCTTC
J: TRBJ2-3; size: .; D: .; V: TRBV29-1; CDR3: CSVVQALTDTQYF; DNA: TGCAGCGTTGTTCAGGCACTCACAGATACGCAGTATTTT
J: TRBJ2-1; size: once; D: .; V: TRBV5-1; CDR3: CASSLVPQGLSSYNEQFF; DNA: TGCGCCAGCAGCTTGGTCCCGCAGGGTCTCAGCTCCTACAATGAGCAGTTCTTC
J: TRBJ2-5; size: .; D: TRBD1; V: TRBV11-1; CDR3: CASSAGQGEETQYF; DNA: TGTGCCAGCAGCGCGGGACAGGGCGAAGAGACCCAGTACTTC
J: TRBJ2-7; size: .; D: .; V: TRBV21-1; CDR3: CASSTGTGSSYEQYF; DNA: TGTGCCAGCAGCACGGGGACAGGGAGCTCCTACGAGCAGTACTTC
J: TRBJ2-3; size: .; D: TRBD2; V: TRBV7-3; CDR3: CASSPQRGGTDTQYF; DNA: TGTGCCAGCAGCCCGCAGCGGGGGGGCACAGATACGCAGTATTTT
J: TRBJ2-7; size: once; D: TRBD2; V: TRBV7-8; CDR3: CASSLSSGGYYEQYF; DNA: TGTGCCAGCAGCTTATCTAGCGGGGGTTACTACGAGCAGTACTTC
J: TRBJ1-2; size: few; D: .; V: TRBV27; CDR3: CASSPQLAYGYTF; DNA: TGTGCCAGCAGCCCACAACTAGCCTATGGCTACACCTTC
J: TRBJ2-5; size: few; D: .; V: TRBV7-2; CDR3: CASRPTSFETQYF; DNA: TGTGCCAGCAGGCCAACTAGTTTTGAGACCCAGTACTTC
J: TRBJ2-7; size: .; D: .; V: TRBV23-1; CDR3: CASSLRESVYEQYF; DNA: TGCGCCAGCAGTCTTAGGGAGTCCGTCTACGAGCAGTACTTC
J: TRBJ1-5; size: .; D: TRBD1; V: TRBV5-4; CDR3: CASSLSPSGGGNQPQHF; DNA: TGTGCCAGCAGCTTGTCCCCTTCAGGGGGTGGAAATCAGCCCCAGCATTTT
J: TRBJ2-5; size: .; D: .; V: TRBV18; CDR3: CASSPSLANQETQYF; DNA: TGTGCCAGCTCACCCTCCCTCGCGAATCAAGAGACCCAGTACTTC
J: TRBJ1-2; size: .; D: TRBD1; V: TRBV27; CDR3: CASSFGTGGYGYTF; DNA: TGTGCCAGCAGTTTCGGGACAGGCGGCTATGGCTACACCTTC
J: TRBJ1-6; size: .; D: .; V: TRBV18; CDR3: CASSPQRTDNSPLHF; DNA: TGTGCCAGCTCACCCCAAAGGACAGACAATTCACCCCTCCACTTT
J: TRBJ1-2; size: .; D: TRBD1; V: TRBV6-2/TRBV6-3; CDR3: CASSQRDRGWNGYTF; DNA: TGTGCCAGCAGTCAACGGGACAGGGGGTGGAACGGCTACACCTTC
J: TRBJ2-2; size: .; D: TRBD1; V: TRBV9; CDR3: CASSAWDRRPGELFF; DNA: TGTGCCAGCAGCGCATGGGACAGGAGGCCCGGGGAGCTGTTTTTT
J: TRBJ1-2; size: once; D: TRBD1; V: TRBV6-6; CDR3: CASSRGQGANYGYTF; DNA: TGTGCCAGCAGTCGGGGGCAGGGGGCAAACTATGGCTACACCTTC
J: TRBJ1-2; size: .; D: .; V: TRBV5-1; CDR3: CASANRVDGYTF; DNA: TGCGCCAGCGCAAACAGGGTAGATGGCTACACCTTC
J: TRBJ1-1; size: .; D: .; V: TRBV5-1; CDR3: CASSKDGGNTEAFF; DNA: TGCGCCAGCAGCAAGGACGGGGGGAACACTGAAGCTTTCTTT
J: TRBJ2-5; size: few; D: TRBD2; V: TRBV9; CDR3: CASSEGSGGSVGTQYF; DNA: TGTGCCAGCAGCGAAGGCAGCGGGGGGTCTGTCGGGACCCAGTACTTC
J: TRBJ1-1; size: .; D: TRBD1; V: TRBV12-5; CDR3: CASGPFRGDTEAFF; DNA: TGTGCTAGTGGTCCATTCAGGGGGGACACTGAAGCTTTCTTT
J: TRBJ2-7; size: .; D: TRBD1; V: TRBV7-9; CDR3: CASSLEVNGAGGFEQYF; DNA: TGTGCCAGCAGCTTAGAGGTTAATGGTGCAGGGGGCTTCGAGCAGTACTTC
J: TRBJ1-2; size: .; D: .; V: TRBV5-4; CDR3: CASSLDFTRANYGYTF; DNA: TGTGCCAGCAGCCTGGATTTCACTAGGGCCAACTATGGCTACACCTTC
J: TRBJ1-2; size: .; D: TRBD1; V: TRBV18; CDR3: CASSLGLSGTGEGYTF; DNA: TGTGCCAGCTCTCTTGGGCTAAGCGGGACAGGGGAAGGCTACACCTTC
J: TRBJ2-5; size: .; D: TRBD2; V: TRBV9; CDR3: CASSIRTSGVGETQYF; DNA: TGTGCCAGCAGCATAAGGACTAGCGGGGTAGGAGAGACCCAGTACTTC
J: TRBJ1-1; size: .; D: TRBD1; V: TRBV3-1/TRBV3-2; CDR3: CASRDRGITEAFF; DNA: TGTGCCAGCAGGGACAGGGGGATCACTGAAGCTTTCTTT
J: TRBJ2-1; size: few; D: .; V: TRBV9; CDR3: CASSVGGDAYNEQFF; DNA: TGTGCCAGCAGCGTAGGCGGGGACGCCTACAATGAGCAGTTCTTC
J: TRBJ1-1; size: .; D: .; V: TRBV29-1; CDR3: CSVEDLKGRAFF; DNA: TGCAGCGTTGAAGATCTTAAAGGGAGGGCTTTCTTT
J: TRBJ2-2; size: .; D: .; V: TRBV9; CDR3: CASSVDPTAGELFF; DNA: TGTGCCAGCAGCGTAGACCCTACAGCCGGGGAGCTGTTTTTT
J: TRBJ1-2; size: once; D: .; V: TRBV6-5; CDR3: CASSVTVPPLGYTF; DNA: TGTGCCAGCAGCGTGACAGTCCCCCCTTTGGGCTACACCTTC
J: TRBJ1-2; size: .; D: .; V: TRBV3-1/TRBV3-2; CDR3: CASSQDVWGGGYGYTF; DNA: TGTGCCAGCAGCCAAGATGTTTGGGGAGGGGGCTATGGCTACACCTTC
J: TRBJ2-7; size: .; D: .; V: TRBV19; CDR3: CASRLRGGPYEQYF; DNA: TGTGCCAGTAGGTTAAGGGGGGGCCCTTACGAGCAGTACTTC
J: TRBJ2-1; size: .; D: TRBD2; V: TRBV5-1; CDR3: CASSRDPGGIYNEQFF; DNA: TGCGCCAGCAGCCGAGATCCGGGGGGGATTTACAATGAGCAGTTCTTC
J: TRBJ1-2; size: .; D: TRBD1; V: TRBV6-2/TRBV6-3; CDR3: CASSYPLQGYGYTF; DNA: TGTGCCAGCAGTTACCCGCTACAGGGGTATGGCTACACCTTC
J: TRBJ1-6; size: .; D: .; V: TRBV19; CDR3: CASSVTGPGLDSPLHF; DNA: TGTGCCAGTAGTGTTACAGGGCCCGGGTTGGATTCACCCCTCCACTTT
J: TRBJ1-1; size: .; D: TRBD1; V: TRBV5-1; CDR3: CASSRQGIAWNTEAFF; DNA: TGCGCCAGCAGCCGACAGGGGATTGCCTGGAACACTGAAGCTTTCTTT
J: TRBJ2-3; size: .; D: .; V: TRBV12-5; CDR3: CASGSGIRIRTDTQYF; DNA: TGTGCTAGTGGTTCCGGGATCCGTATTAGGACAGATACGCAGTATTTT
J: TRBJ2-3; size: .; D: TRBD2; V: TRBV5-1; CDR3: CASSLIGTSGTPGYF; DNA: TGCGCCAGCAGCTTGATCGGGACTAGCGGGACCCCCGGGTATTTT